This T cell receptor beta chain was observed in a study of T cells in Graves' hyperthyroidism and ophthalmopathy. Study outcomes and limitations: Blood held most thyroid clonotypes expanded above 0.001 frequency.

The CDR3 contains 12 residues. V shed 4 bases, J shed 7 bases, and the junction held 2 bases outside the gene matches. The germline gives CDR1 MGHDK, CDR2 SYGVNS. Amplification of TCR beta CDR3 regions used RNA as the template. Researchers ran a first-round RT-PCR on the TCR CDR3 using the HTBI primer set. MiXCR, applied by TCRdb to the multiplex PCR reads, yields one record per CDR3 protein. This table has some 180,000 distinct CDR3 sequences, about a sixth appearing once. Calling Graves' hyperthyroidism stable meant ophthalmopathy did not progress within 18 months. Comment on this clonotype: Its antigen is unknown.

The TCR originated in a woman aged 45-59 years with Graves' hyperthyroidism. The source material was blood. The rearrangement uses TRBV25-1 and TRBJ1-1; 8 positions match TRBD1. In nucleotides, the CDR3 is TGTGCCAGCAGTGGACAGGGGTTTGAAGCTTTCTTT. This sequence encodes CASSGQGFEAFF.